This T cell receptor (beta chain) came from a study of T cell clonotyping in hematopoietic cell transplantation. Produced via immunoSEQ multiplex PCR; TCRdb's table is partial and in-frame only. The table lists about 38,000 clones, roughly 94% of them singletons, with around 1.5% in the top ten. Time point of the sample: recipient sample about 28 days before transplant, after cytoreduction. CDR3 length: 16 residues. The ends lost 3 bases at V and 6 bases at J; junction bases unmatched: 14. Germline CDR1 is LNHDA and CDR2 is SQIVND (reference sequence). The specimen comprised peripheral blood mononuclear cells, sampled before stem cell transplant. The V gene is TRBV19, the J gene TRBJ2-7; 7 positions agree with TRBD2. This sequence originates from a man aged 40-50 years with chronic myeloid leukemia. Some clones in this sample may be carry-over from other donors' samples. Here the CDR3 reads CASSMVGGIGATEQYF. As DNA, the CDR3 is TGTGCCAGTAGTATGGTGGGGGGGATAGGTGCGACCGAGCAGTACTTC. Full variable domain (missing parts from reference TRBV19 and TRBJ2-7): DGGITQSPKYLFRKEGQNVTLSCEQNLNHDAMYWYRQDPGQGLRLIYYSQIVNDFQKGDIAEGYSVSREKKESFPLTVTSAQKNPTAFYLCASSMVGGIGATEQYFGPGTRLTVT.